These 28 T cell receptor beta chains originate from one sample sequenced in a study of shared clonotypes between healthy human individuals. TCRdb's copy holds only in-frame clones and misses some; the assay was immunoSEQ multiplex PCR. The sample holds some 2,500,000 clones, 80% to 95% seen once. The sequenced sample was naive CD4+ T cells from PBMCs. The subset was: CD45RA+ positively selected. The receptors stem from a man aged 18 to 29 in good health. Some clones in this sample may be carry-over from other donors' samples.

Details on this clone: This sample also contains other DNA sequences that code for the same CDR3. The CDR3 DNA sequence: TGTGCCAGCAGCGTAGCGGGCGGGAGGACAGATACGCAGTATTTT. Its protein product is CASSVAGGRTDTQYF. The chain couples TRBV9 to TRBJ2-3; 8 nucleotides line up with TRBD2. The length of the CDR3 is 15 residues. Trimming removed 0 bases from V and 3 bases from J; junction bases left unmatched: 3. The germline CDR1 and CDR2 sequences are SGDLS and YYNGEE. The whole variable domain, filled in from reference TRBV9 and TRBJ2-3, reads DSGVTQTPKHLITATGQRVTLRCSPRSGDLSVYWYQQSLDQGLQFLIQYYNGEERAKGNILERFSAQQFPDLHSELNLSSLELGDSALYFCASSVAGGRTDTQYFGPGTRLTVL.

The chain is built from TRBV27 and TRBJ2-3; possibly TRBD1 for D (5 bases). This CDR3 is built from 16 residues. V was clipped by 5 bases and J by 0 bases, with 15 bases between them. Germline-derived CDR1 and CDR2 are MNHEY and SMNVEV (reference sequence). The CDR3 spells CASSRGSALSTDTQYF. CDR3 nucleotides: TGTGCCAGCAGTAGGGGATCGGCCCTAAGCACAGATACGCAGTATTTT.

With regard to this clone: The sample contains more than one DNA sequence encoding this CDR3. This chain uses TRBV4-1 with TRBJ1-2, with TRBD1 matching 7 bases. Unmatched junction bases numbered 3, after V lost 0 bases and J lost 8 bases. Germline assignment: CDR1 MGHRA and CDR2 YSYEKL. The CDR3 is 13 amino acids. The CDR3 nucleotides read TGCGCCAGCAGCCAAGAAGGGGGCAGGGGCTACACCTTC. This encodes CASSQEGGRGYTF.

Regarding this clone: The sample contains more than one DNA sequence encoding this CDR3. V is TRBV7-9 and J is TRBJ1-2; no clear D. The V gene's germline CDR1 is SEHNR and CDR2 FQNEAQ (reference sequence). V was clipped by 2 bases and J by 4 bases, with 8 bases between them. The CDR3 is 13 residues long. The CDR3 DNA is TGTGCCAGCAGCTTAAGTCAGTCCTATGGCTACACCTTC. Translated, it gives CASSLSQSYGYTF.

The count of this clone is one. This chain connects TRBV2 to TRBJ1-4, with 7 bases identical to TRBD1. V gave up 6 bases and J gave up 8 bases; unmatched junction bases: 6. The length of the CDR3 is 13 residues. Germline V lookup: CDR1 SNHLY, CDR2 FYNNEI. The CDR3 is CASSPNRGEKLFF. As DNA, the CDR3 is TGTGCCAGCAGCCCCAACAGGGGCGAAAAACTGTTTTTT.

The V call is TRBV6-4, the J call TRBJ2-5; 9 bases map to TRBD1. The trim removed 2 bases at V and 2 bases at J, leaving 9 bases unmatched. From germline, CDR1 is MRHNA and CDR2 SNTAGT. This CDR3 has 17 amino acids. The CDR3 bases are TGTGCCAGCAGTGACGATTCCGGGACAGGGTTACAAGAGACCCAGTACTTC. Translating it yields CASSDDSGTGLQETQYF.

J is TRBJ2-7 and V is TRBV7-2; 9 nucleotides agree with TRBD2. With V trimmed by 0 bases and J by 0 bases, 3 bases remained unmatched. This CDR3 is 16 amino acids long. The V gene's germline CDR1 is SGHTA and CDR2 FQGNSA. CDR3 residues: CASSLARSGSSYEQYF. CDR3 nucleotide sequence: TGTGCCAGCAGCTTAGCGCGTAGCGGGAGCTCCTACGAGCAGTACTTC.

The CDR3 sequence: CASRGLAEGSYEQYF. DNA of the CDR3: TGTGCCAGCAGGGGACTAGCGGAGGGTTCCTACGAGCAGTACTTC. This chain joins TRBV6-5 and TRBJ2-7; 11 positions agree with TRBD2. Germline CDR1 and CDR2: MNHEY and SVGAGI. CDR3 size: 15 residues. The junction had 5 bases not matched to a gene; V was cut back by 6 bases and J by 1 base.

The chain is built from TRBV18 and TRBJ1-2, with D tentatively TRBD1 (5 bases). The CDR3 is 15 residues long. Between the trimmed V and J ends, which lost 3 bases and 10 bases, there was a span of 21 bases. The V gene's germline CDR1 is KGHSH and CDR2 LQKENI. For the CDR3, the DNA is TGTGCCAGCTCACCGATTTACGCCGGTGCAGGGATCTACACCTTC. Translation: CASSPIYAGAGIYTF.

The genes are TRBV19 and TRBJ2-1, with 10 bases aligning to TRBD2. Germline lookup yields CDR1 LNHDA and CDR2 SQIVND (reference sequence). The V and J ends lost 3 bases and 2 bases, in that order; junction bases with no gene match: 4. The CDR3 length is 16 residues. CDR3 sequence reads: CASSIRSGRAYNEQFF. The CDR3, as DNA: TGTGCCAGTAGTATCCGGAGCGGGAGGGCCTACAATGAGCAGTTCTTC.

The chain combines TRBV5-1 with TRBJ1-4; the D is unclear. Trimming took 2 bases from V and 0 from J, leaving 11 bases between them. This CDR3 comprises 16 residues. CDR1 and CDR2 from the germline V gene are SGHRS and YFSETQ. The chain's CDR3 is CASSFYRAATNEKLFF. The CDR3 DNA is TGCGCCAGCAGCTTCTACAGAGCCGCAACTAATGAAAAACTGTTTTTT.

The chain uses TRBV19 and TRBJ2-7; 8 bases are a match to TRBD1. Germline CDR1 and CDR2: LNHDA and SQIVND (reference sequence). This CDR3 has 15 amino acids. V shed 1 base and J 5 bases; nucleotides not matched to a gene: 7. CDR3 in DNA: TGTGCCAGTAGTATAGCCCGGGACAGGAGCGACGAGCAGTACTTC. It translates to CASSIARDRSDEQYF.

This clone came up once. V is TRBV9 and J is TRBJ2-3, with D uncertain. Germline assignment: CDR1 SGDLS and CDR2 YYNGEE. There are 16 residues in the CDR3. V was pared by 4 bases and J by 0 bases, with 15 bases between. CDR3 nucleotides: TGTGCCAGCAGCCCCAATCGGCACACAAGCACAGATACGCAGTATTTT. It is translated as CASSPNRHTSTDTQYF.

This clone was recorded once. The chain recombines TRBV28 with TRBJ2-7; the D gene is possibly TRBD2 (6 bases). The V gene lost 5 bases and the J gene lost 5 bases, with 13 bases spanning the gap. CDR3 length equals 13 residues. CDR1 and CDR2 from the germline V gene are MDHEN and SYDVKM. CDR3 DNA: TGTGCCAGCAGTCCCGGGACTTCCCACGAGCAGTACTTC. Residues: CASSPGTSHEQYF.

As to this clone: Other DNA sequences in this specimen translate into the identical CDR3. V and J are TRBV6-6 and TRBJ1-3, with D unresolved. This CDR3 is built from 16 residues. Germline CDR1 is MNHNY and CDR2 is SVGAGI (reference sequence). The V and J ends lost 0 bases and 1 base respectively, with 10 bases between them. The CDR3, as DNA: TGTGCCAGCAGTTACTCGACGGTGGTGTCTGGAAACACCATATATTTT. Encoded protein: CASSYSTVVSGNTIYF.

V is TRBV4-2 and J is TRBJ1-3; D ambiguous. The V end was cut by 3 bases, the J end by 3 bases, with 15 bases between. Germline V gene lookup returns CDR1 LGHNA and CDR2 YNFKEQ. The CDR3 sequence is 16 residues long. The CDR3 sequence is CASSHEGGIYGNTIYF. The CDR3 region has the DNA TGTGCCAGCAGCCACGAGGGAGGAATTTATGGAAACACCATATATTTT.

The chain couples TRBV9 to TRBJ2-1; 9 bases match TRBD2. CDR1 is SGDLS and CDR2 is YYNGEE in the germline V gene. The CDR3 is made up of 17 amino acids. V lost 0 bases and J lost 1; bases outside the gene matches: 5. The CDR3 DNA reads TGTGCCAGCAGCGTAGTGGCTAGCGGGATGTCCTACAATGAGCAGTTCTTC. This gives the protein CASSVVASGMSYNEQFF. Together with reference TRBV9 and TRBJ2-1, the CDR3 gives the full variable domain: DSGVTQTPKHLITATGQRVTLRCSPRSGDLSVYWYQQSLDQGLQFLIQYYNGEERAKGNILERFSAQQFPDLHSELNLSSLELGDSALYFCASSVVASGMSYNEQFFGPGTRLTVL.

The rearrangement uses TRBV5-5 and TRBJ2-5; D unclear. Germline V gene data show CDR1 as SGHKS and CDR2 as YYEKEE (reference sequence). The CDR3 totals 14 residues. Trimming stripped 2 bases from V and 5 bases from J, with 13 bases between. Here the CDR3 DNA reads TGTGCCAGCAGCTTCTTACCCAGAGGCGAGACCCAGTACTTC. Protein product: CASSFLPRGETQYF. The full variable domain, in which reference TRBV5-5 and TRBJ2-5 provide the parts outside the CDR3, is DAGVTQSPTHLIKTRGQQVTLRCSPISGHKSVSWYQQVLGQGPQFIFQYYEKEERGRGNFPDRFSARQFPNYSSELNVNALLLGDSALYLCASSFLPRGETQYFGPGTRLLVL.

J is TRBJ1-1 and V is TRBV7-2; tentative D call: TRBD1 (5 bases). Germline CDR1 reads SGHTA; CDR2 reads FQGNSA. The CDR3 spans 13 residues. V shed 1 base and J shed 11 bases, with 14 bases lying between them. CDR3 amino acids: CASSLERGRGAFF. The CDR3 DNA is TGTGCCAGCAGCTTAGAAAGAGGGCGGGGGGCTTTCTTT.

V usage is TRBV9 and J usage is TRBJ2-7; D remains ambiguous. Trimming cost V 0 bases and J 4 bases, with 5 bases left between them. The length of the CDR3 is 12 residues. Germline CDR1 reads SGDLS; CDR2 reads YYNGEE. CDR3 nucleotide sequence: TGTGCCAGCAGCGTAGGGTATTACGAGCAGTACTTC. It specifies CASSVGYYEQYF.

The sample holds a few counts of this clone. J is TRBJ1-5 and V is TRBV5-5; D ambiguous. Germline assignment: CDR1 SGHKS and CDR2 YYEKEE (reference sequence). The CDR3 runs 13 residues. The germline V and J ends were trimmed by 2 bases and 3 bases, with 6 bases remaining between them. CDR3 sequence reads: CASSFYVNQPQHF. For the CDR3, the DNA is TGTGCCAGCAGCTTTTACGTCAATCAGCCCCAGCATTTT.

This chain connects TRBV28 to TRBJ2-7, with D uncertain. Germline-derived CDR1 and CDR2 are MDHEN and SYDVKM. Trimming removed 4 bases at V and 6 bases at J, with 16 bases between. This CDR3 region has 14 residues. DNA of the CDR3: TGTGCCAGCAGTTCTGGCAGAAACTGGGGCGAGCAGTACTTC. Residues: CASSSGRNWGEQYF.

The rearrangement uses TRBV7-2 and TRBJ2-7, with 10 bases fitting TRBD1. CDR1 is SGHTA, CDR2 FQGNSA, per germline. CDR3 size: 15 residues. With 5 bases clipped from V and 6 bases from J, the junction kept 10 bases outside the gene matches. CDR3 in amino acids: CASSIPRDRGVEQYF. Here the CDR3 DNA reads TGTGCCAGCAGCATCCCCCGGGACAGGGGTGTCGAGCAGTACTTC.

This clone was counted once. The J gene is TRBJ2-2, the V gene TRBV9, with D perhaps TRBD1 or TRBD2 (5 bases each). Germline CDR1 and CDR2: SGDLS and YYNGEE. This CDR3 region has 14 residues. V was clipped by 4 bases and J by 5 bases, with 12 bases between them. CDR3 in amino acids: CASSRDLGTGELFF. The DNA for the CDR3 is TGTGCCAGCAGCAGGGACCTCGGGACCGGGGAGCTGTTTTTT.

This rearrangement joins TRBV9 to TRBJ2-1; TRBD2 is a possible D gene (5 bases). V gave up 0 bases and J gave up 7 bases, with 11 bases separating them. The CDR3 length is 14 residues. Germline assignment: CDR1 SGDLS and CDR2 YYNGEE. CDR3 DNA: TGTGCCAGCAGCGTAGGGTCACGAGGGAATGAGCAGTTCTTC. Protein sequence: CASSVGSRGNEQFF.

The V gene is TRBV28, the J gene TRBJ2-1; 10 bases line up with TRBD2. CDR3 length: 14 amino acids. Germline-derived CDR1 and CDR2 are MDHEN and SYDVKM. The junction had 8 bases not matched to a gene; V was cut back by 5 bases and J by 10 bases. The CDR3 DNA sequence: TGTGCCAGCAGTAAAGGACTAGCGGAAGAAGAGCAGTTCTTC. Protein product: CASSKGLAEEEQFF. Supplemented by reference TRBV28 and TRBJ2-1, the full variable domain reads DVKVTQSSRYLVKRTGEKVFLECVQDMDHENMFWYRQDPGLGLRLIYFSYDVKMKEKGDIPEGYSVSREKKERFSLILESASTNQTSMYLCASSKGLAEEEQFFGPGTRLTVL.

This clone came up a few times. The same CDR3 can be traced to other DNA sequences in this sample. This chain connects TRBV5-1 to TRBJ2-5; no firm D call. V lost 0 bases, J lost 2 bases, and 5 bases lay in between. The CDR3 is made up of 13 amino acids. The germline CDR1 and CDR2 sequences are SGHRS and YFSETQ. The CDR3 coding sequence is TGCGCCAGCAGCTTGGAAGGGCAAGAGACCCAGTACTTC. Translated: CASSLEGQETQYF. Variable domain in full (rest from reference TRBV5-1 and TRBJ2-5): KAGVTQTPRYLIKTRGQQVTLSCSPISGHRSVSWYQQTPGQGLQFLFEYFSETQRNKGNFPGRFSGRQFSNSRSEMNVSTLELGDSALYLCASSLEGQETQYFGPGTRLLVL.

This clone was detected only a few times. V is TRBV29-1 and J is TRBJ1-1; possibly TRBD1 for D (6 bases). V was cut by 4 bases and J by 0 bases, with 9 bases left in between. There are 13 residues in the CDR3. In germline, CDR1 is SQVTM, CDR2 ANQGSEA. The CDR3 nucleotides read TGCAGCGTTGCCAGGGGCATGAACACTGAAGCTTTCTTT. The encoded protein is CSVARGMNTEAFF.